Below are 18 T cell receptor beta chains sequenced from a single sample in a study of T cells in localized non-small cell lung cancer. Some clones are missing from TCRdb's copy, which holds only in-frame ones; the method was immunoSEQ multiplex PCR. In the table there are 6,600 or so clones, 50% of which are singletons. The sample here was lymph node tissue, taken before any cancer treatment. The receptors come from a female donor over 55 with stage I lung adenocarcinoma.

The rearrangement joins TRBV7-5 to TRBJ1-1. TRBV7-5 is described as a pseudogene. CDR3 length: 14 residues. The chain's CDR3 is CASSLKAENTEAFF. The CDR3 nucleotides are TGTGCCAGCAGCTTAAAGGCGGAGAACACTGAAGCTTTCTTT.

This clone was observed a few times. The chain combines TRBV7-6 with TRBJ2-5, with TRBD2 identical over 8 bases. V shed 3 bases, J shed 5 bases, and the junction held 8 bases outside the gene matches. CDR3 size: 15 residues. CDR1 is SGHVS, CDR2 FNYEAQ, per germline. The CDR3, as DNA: TGTGCCAGCAGCTTGGCGGGGGGCGCCGGGGAGACCCAGTACTTC. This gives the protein CASSLAGGAGETQYF.

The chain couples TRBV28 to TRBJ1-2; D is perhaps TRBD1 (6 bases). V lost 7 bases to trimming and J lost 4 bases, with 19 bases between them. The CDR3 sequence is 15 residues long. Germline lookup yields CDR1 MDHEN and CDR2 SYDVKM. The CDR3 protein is CASTDSGVGSYGYTF. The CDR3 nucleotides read TGTGCCAGCACGGACAGCGGTGTGGGAAGCTATGGCTACACCTTC.

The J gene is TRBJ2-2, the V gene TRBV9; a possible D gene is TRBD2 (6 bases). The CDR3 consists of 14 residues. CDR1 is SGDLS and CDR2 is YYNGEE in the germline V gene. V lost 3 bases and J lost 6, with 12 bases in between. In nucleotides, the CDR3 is TGTGCCAGCAGCGGGAGACTAGACCCCGGGGAGCTGTTTTTT. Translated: CASSGRLDPGELFF.

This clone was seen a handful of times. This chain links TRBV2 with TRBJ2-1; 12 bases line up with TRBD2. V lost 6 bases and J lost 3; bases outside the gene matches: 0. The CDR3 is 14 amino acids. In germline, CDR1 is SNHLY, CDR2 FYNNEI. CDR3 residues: CASRTSGSYNEQFF. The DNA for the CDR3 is TGTGCCAGCAGGACTAGCGGGAGCTACAATGAGCAGTTCTTC.

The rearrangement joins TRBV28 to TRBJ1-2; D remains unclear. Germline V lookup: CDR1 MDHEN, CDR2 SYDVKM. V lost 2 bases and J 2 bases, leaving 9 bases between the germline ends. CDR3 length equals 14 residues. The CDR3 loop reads CASSLPQLNYGYTF. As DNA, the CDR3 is TGTGCCAGCAGTTTACCCCAACTAAACTATGGCTACACCTTC.

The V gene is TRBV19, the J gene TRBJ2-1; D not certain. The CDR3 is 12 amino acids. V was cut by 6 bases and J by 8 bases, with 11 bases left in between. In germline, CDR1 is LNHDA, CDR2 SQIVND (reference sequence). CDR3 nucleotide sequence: TGTGCCAGTAGCCAACGGTGGCATGAGCAGTTCTTC. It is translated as CASSQRWHEQFF.

In nucleotides, the CDR3 is TGTGCCAGTACCCAAGGGAACGGGAGCTGGACAGATACGCAGTATTTT. This translates into CASTQGNGSWTDTQYF. V gene TRBV19 combines with J gene TRBJ2-3; D perhaps matches TRBD2 (6 bases). The V gene lost 7 bases and the J gene lost 3 bases, with 20 bases spanning the gap. The CDR3 loop spans 16 amino acids. Germline CDR1 is LNHDA and CDR2 is SQIVND (reference sequence).

The CDR3 nucleotides are TGCAGCGTTGAACAGGGCAGATCCTACGAGCAGTACTTC. It specifies CSVEQGRSYEQYF. The rearrangement joins TRBV29-1 to TRBJ2-7; D is possibly TRBD1 (5 bases). There are 13 residues in the CDR3. Germline CDR1 reads SQVTM; CDR2 reads ANQGSEA. V lost 2 bases and J 1 base, leaving 9 bases between the germline ends.

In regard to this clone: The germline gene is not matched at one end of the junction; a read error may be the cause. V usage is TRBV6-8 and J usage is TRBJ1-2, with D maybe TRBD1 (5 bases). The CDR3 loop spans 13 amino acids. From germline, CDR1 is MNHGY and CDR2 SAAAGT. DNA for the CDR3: TGTGTCAGCAGTTACCTTGGGGGAGGTGGCTACACCTTC. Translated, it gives CVSSYLGGGGYTF.

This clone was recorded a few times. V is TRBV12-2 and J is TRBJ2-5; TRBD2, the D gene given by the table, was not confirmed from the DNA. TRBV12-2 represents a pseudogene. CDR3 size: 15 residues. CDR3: CAGGSGIVRAETQYF. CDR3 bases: TGTGCGGGGGGTTCGGGAATTGTGCGAGCGGAGACCCAGTACTTC.

The CDR3 nucleotides read TGTGCCAGTAGTATAGGGTCCGGACAGCAAGAGACCCAGTACTTC. Translating it yields CASSIGSGQQETQYF. The chain joins TRBV19 to TRBJ2-5, with a possible D match to TRBD1 (6 bases). The CDR3 is 15 amino acids. Germline V lookup: CDR1 LNHDA, CDR2 SQIVND (reference sequence). V lost 1 base to trimming and J lost 2 bases, with 11 bases between them.

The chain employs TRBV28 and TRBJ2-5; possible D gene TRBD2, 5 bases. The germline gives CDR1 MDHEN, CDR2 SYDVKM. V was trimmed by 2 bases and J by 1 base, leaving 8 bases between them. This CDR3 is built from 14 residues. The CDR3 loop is CASSLERVQETQYF. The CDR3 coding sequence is TGTGCCAGCAGTTTAGAGAGGGTCCAAGAGACCCAGTACTTC.

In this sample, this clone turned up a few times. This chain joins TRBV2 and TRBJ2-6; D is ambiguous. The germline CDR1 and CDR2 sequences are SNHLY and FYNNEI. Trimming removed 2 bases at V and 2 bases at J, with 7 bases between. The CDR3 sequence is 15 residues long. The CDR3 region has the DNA TGTGCCAGCAGTGAAACCGCGCCTGGGGCCAACGTCCTGACTTTC. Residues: CASSETAPGANVLTF. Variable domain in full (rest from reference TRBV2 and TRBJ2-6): EPEVTQTPSHQVTQMGQEVILRCVPISNHLYFYWYRQILGQKVEFLVSFYNNEISEKSEIFDDQFSVERPDGSNFTLKIRSTKLEDSAMYFCASSETAPGANVLTFGAGSRLTVL.

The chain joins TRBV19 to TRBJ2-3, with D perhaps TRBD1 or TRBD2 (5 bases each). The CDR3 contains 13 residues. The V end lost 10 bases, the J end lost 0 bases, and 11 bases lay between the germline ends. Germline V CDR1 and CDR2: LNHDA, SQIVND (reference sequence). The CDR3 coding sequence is TGTGCCACCTCAGGGAGTAGCACAGATACGCAGTATTTT. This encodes CATSGSSTDTQYF.

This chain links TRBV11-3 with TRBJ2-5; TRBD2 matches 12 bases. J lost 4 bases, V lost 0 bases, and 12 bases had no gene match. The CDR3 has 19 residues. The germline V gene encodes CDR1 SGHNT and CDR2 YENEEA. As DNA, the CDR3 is TGTGCCAGCAGCTTAGACTCCCTAGGACTAGCGGGAAGGGGAGAGACCCAGTACTTC. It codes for CASSLDSLGLAGRGETQYF.

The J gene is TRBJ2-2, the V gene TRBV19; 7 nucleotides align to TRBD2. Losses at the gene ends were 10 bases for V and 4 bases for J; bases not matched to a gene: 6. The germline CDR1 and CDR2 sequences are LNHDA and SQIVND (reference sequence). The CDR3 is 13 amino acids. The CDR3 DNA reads TGTGCCATGGGAAGCGGGATCACCGGGGAGCTGTTTTTT. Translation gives CAMGSGITGELFF. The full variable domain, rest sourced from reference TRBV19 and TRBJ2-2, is DGGITQSPKYLFRKEGQNVTLSCEQNLNHDAMYWYRQDPGQGLRLIYYSQIVNDFQKGDIAEGYSVSREKKESFPLTVTSAQKNPTAFYLCAMGSGITGELFFGEGSRLTVL.

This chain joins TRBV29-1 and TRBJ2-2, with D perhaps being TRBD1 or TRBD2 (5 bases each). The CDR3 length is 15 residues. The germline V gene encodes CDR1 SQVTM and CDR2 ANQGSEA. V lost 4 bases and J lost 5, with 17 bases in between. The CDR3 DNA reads TGCAGCGTTGGGGGGAGTGGCAGAGGGACCGGGGAGCTGTTTTTT. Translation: CSVGGSGRGTGELFF.